This TCR beta chain came from a study of regulatory T cells in long-lasting Graves disease. HTBI primers from iRepertoire and Arm-PCR of CDR3 regions yielded the TCR beta libraries. Each CDR3 protein is one row after TCRdb ran MiXCR on the multiplex PCR reads. The sample holds a few hundred thousand distinct CDR3 sequences, 20% to 25% seen once. J was trimmed by 0 bases and V by 5 bases; bases with no gene match: 5. CDR3 length: 15 residues. Germline CDR1 and CDR2: MNHEY and SVGEGT. Overall study findings and caveats: Thyroid tissue was not sampled; only peripheral blood was.

This clonotype was detected many times. The antigen is undetermined. The time point is: persistent/refractory GD, antithyroid drugs over 5 years with positive TRAb. The TCR library was made from RNA extracted from PBMCs. V is TRBV6-2 or TRBV6-3 and J is TRBJ1-1, with 8 nucleotides matching TRBD1. This sequence was found in a female donor with Graves disease. The source material was peripheral blood mononuclear cells (PBMCs), sampled when the disease was refractory, from a patient treated with antithyroid drugs. CDR3 amino acids: CASSPRGRMNTEAFF. The CDR3 DNA follows: TGTGCCAGCAGTCCCAGGGGGCGGATGAACACTGAAGCTTTCTTT.